This TCR beta chain is drawn from a study of molecular identifiers for immune sequencing clone quantification. This clonotype has a count of ten or more. What it binds is unknown. In preparing bulk TCR libraries, previously described methods and listed TCR primers were used. Via MiXCR, TCRdb re-called the PCR reads, giving one row per CDR3 protein. The sample has tens of thousands of distinct CDR3 sequences, roughly 25% seen once. Libraries of naive CD8 cells were prepared from approximately 20,000 to 1,000,000 sorted cells using 10%, 30% or 50% RNA. Naive CD8 T cells were picked out by sorting for CD8+CD4-CCR7+CD45RA+. J lost 1 base, V lost 1 base, and 3 bases had no gene match. Looked up from germline, CDR1 is MNHNS and CDR2 is SASEGT. The CDR3 extends over 15 amino acids. General study results and limits: Naive cells had under 1% of molecules in clones above 20 RNA copies, effectors over 99%.

The sequence was collected from a human donor in good health. Some libraries in this study had Jurkat cell RNA spiked in. V is TRBV6-1 and J is TRBJ2-5; 7 bases line up with TRBD2. The specimen sequenced was naive CD8+ T cells from blood, with Jurkat cell RNA spiked in. Subset: FACS-sorted CD8+CD4-CCR7+CD45RA+ naive T cells. The CDR3 loop is CASSEVASGQETQYF. For the CDR3, the DNA is TGTGCCAGCAGTGAAGTGGCTAGCGGCCAAGAGACCCAGTACTTC.